The rows below give T cell receptor beta chains drawn from one sample of a study of CD8 T cells in Susac syndrome. MiXCR was run by TCRdb on the immunoSEQ multiplex PCR reads, yielding one entry per CDR3 protein. Found here are about 210,000 distinct CDR3 sequences, roughly 96% of them singletons; the top ten hold roughly 0.09%. The sample taken for sequencing was CD4+ T cells from PBMCs. These receptors originate from a human donor with multiple sclerosis. The CDR3 runs from the conserved cysteine through the conserved F or W. Fields, in order: V gene, J gene, D gene, clone size, CDR3 DNA, CDR3 protein. The D gene is left open where the match is weak. For some rows the clone size is stated as once, few or many, or as a class when expanded; others skip it.

TRBV20-1,TRBJ1-1,TRBD1,-,TGCAGTGCTAGTCAAACAGGGGAGCGCGCTTTCTTT,CSASQTGERAFF
TRBV3-1,TRBJ1-1,-,-,TGTGCCAGCAGCCTTAAGGGCCCTGCCGGTTTGAAAGCTTTCTTT,CASSLKGPAGLKAFF
TRBV29-1,TRBJ1-4,-,-,TGCAGCGTTGTAGGGCAGGAGGCATCTAATGAAAAACTGTTTTTT,CSVVGQEASNEKLFF
TRBV29-1,TRBJ2-2,-,-,TGCAGCGTTGTCGTTGGGCAGGGGATGGGCACCGGGGAGCTGTTTTTT,CSVVVGQGMGTGELFF
TRBV18,TRBJ2-1,-,-,TGTGCCAGCTCACCACAATTGACATTCGAGAGCTCCTACAATGAGCAGTTCTTC,CASSPQLTFESSYNEQFF
TRBV20-1,TRBJ1-2,TRBD1,-,TGCAGTGCCTCCGGGACAGGGGCATATGGCTACACCTTC,CSASGTGAYGYTF
TRBV4-1,TRBJ2-7,-,-,TGCGCCAGCAGCCAAGATGTATCCACAGATCGTGAGCAGTACTTC,CASSQDVSTDREQYF
TRBV13,TRBJ1-1,TRBD1,-,TGTGCCAGCAGCCACCGGACAGGGGCGGGCACTGAAGCTTTCTTT,CASSHRTGAGTEAFF
TRBV27,TRBJ2-1,TRBD2,-,TGTGCCAGCAGTAGGGGACTAGCGGGGATGGCTGAGCAGTTCTTC,CASSRGLAGMAEQFF
TRBV29-1,TRBJ1-2,-,-,TGCAGCGTTGATAAGGGGGACTATGGCTACACCTTC,CSVDKGDYGYTF
TRBV14,TRBJ2-7,-,once,TGTGCCAGCAGCCTCTTACCTTACTTCTACGAGCAGTACTTC,CASSLLPYFYEQYF
TRBV6-1,TRBJ2-7,TRBD1,-,TGTGCCAGCAGCAGGCAGGGGGTCGCCTCCTACGAGCAGTACTTC,CASSRQGVASYEQYF
TRBV4-2,TRBJ2-5,-,-,TGTGCCAGCAGCCAAGATATCAGCGGAGGGGAGACCCAGTACTTC,CASSQDISGGETQYF
TRBV27,TRBJ2-3,-,-,TGTGCCAGCAACGACAGCACAGATACGCAGTATTTT,CASNDSTDTQYF
TRBV12-3/TRBV12-4,TRBJ1-2,-,once,TGTGCCAGCAGCTCCAGCGGATTTCTCTATGGCTACACCTTC,CASSSSGFLYGYTF
TRBV20-1,TRBJ2-3,-,once,TGCAGTGCTAGTTTGGTACTAGATACGCAGTATTTT,CSASLVLDTQYF